The 26 T cell receptor beta chains listed next were all sequenced from one sample in a study of blood T cell repertoires in COVID-19. TCRdb's table, derived via immunoSEQ multiplex PCR, lists solely in-frame clones and lacks some. This sample has 60,000 to 75,000 clones, with over 75% found just once. Sequenced material: peripheral blood. The origin of the receptors is a man aged 45-65 years with active COVID-19.

This chain connects TRBV7-2 to TRBJ1-1, with a possible D match to TRBD1 (6 bases). Germline CDR1 reads SGHTA; CDR2 reads FQGNSA. Trimming pared 0 bases from V and 1 base from J, leaving 6 bases between. The CDR3 consists of 14 residues. In nucleotides, the CDR3 is TGTGCCAGCAGCTTAGCGGGGGCGAACACTGAAGCTTTCTTT. It is translated as CASSLAGANTEAFF.

Concerning this clone: An end of the junction differs from the germline gene, which may be a read error. The chain has TRBV7-2 and TRBJ2-1; 10 positions agree with TRBD2. The CDR3 is 14 amino acids. The germline V gene has CDR1 SGHTA and CDR2 FQGNSA. DNA for the CDR3: TGTGCCAGCAGCCTAGCGGGAGACTACAATGAGCAGTTCTTC. It translates to CASSLAGDYNEQFF.

The chain recombines TRBV27 with TRBJ2-5; 14 bases line up with TRBD2. The CDR3 is 17 residues long. CDR1 and CDR2 from the germline V gene are MNHEY and SMNVEV (reference sequence). CDR3 sequence reads: CGTARTATSGGAEAQYF. The DNA of the CDR3 is TGTGGCACCGCGCGGACCGCGACTAGCGGGGGGGCCGAGGCCCAGTACTTC.

The chain employs TRBV2 and TRBJ2-5; TRBD2 agrees at 11 bases. The CDR3 consists of 14 residues. Germline assignment: CDR1 SNHLY and CDR2 FYNNEI. Germline trimming cut 3 bases from V and 7 bases from J; bases unmatched to any gene: 4. The CDR3 DNA reads TGTGCCAGCAGTGACAACGGACTAGCGGGGACCCAGTACTTC. Its protein is CASSDNGLAGTQYF.

This chain links TRBV6-2 or TRBV6-3 with TRBJ2-3; 7 bases align to TRBD2. The CDR3 consists of 15 residues. CDR1 MNHEY and CDR2 SVGEGT come from the germline V gene. The J segment lost 5 bases and the V segment lost 4 bases, leaving 9 bases of the junction unmatched. CDR3 sequence (DNA): TGTGCCAGCAGTTCCATCGACCGGGAGGTAGATACGCAGTATTTT. It specifies CASSSIDREVDTQYF.

The V and J genes are TRBV7-2 and TRBJ1-5; 7 nucleotides line up with TRBD1. V dropped 2 bases and J dropped 1; count of bases not matched to a gene: 8. Germline CDR1 reads SGHTA; CDR2 reads FQGNSA. The CDR3 loop spans 17 amino acids. In nucleotides, the CDR3 is TGTGCCAGCAGCTTATTGGCAGGGGGAAAGAGCAATCAGCCCCAGCATTTT. The encoded protein is CASSLLAGGKSNQPQHF.

This chain connects TRBV19 to TRBJ1-3; tentatively, D is TRBD1 (5 bases). Germline loops: CDR1 LNHDA, CDR2 SQIVND (reference sequence). The length of the CDR3 is 17 residues. V lost 10 bases and J 1 base, leaving 23 bases between the germline ends. The CDR3 DNA reads TGTGCCACCAAAGCAGGGTCTTTCGCCGTTTCTGGAAACACCATATATTTT. Encoded protein: CATKAGSFAVSGNTIYF.

V gene TRBV5-8 combines with J gene TRBJ2-3; 9 bases map to TRBD1. This CDR3 has 17 amino acids. V dropped 4 bases and J dropped 0; count of bases not matched to a gene: 9. Germline V CDR1 and CDR2: SGHTS, YDEGEE. In DNA, the CDR3 is TGTGCCAGCAGCCCAGGGACAGGGTTTTCTAGCACAGATACGCAGTATTTT. Protein sequence: CASSPGTGFSSTDTQYF. Full variable domain (rest looked up from reference TRBV5-8 and TRBJ2-3): EAGVTQSPTHLIKTRGQQATLRCSPISGHTSVYWYQQALGLGLQFLLWYDEGEERNRGNFPPRFSGRQFPNYSSELNVNALELEDSALYLCASSPGTGFSSTDTQYFGPGTRLTVL.

This chain links TRBV18 with TRBJ1-1; 7 nucleotides agree with TRBD1. CDR3 length equals 14 residues. CDR1 and CDR2 (germline): KGHSH, LQKENI. The V and J ends lost 1 base and 10 bases, in that order; junction bases with no gene match: 9. CDR3 protein: CASSPLREGGGAFF. The CDR3, as DNA: TGTGCCAGCTCACCACTGAGGGAAGGGGGCGGAGCTTTCTTT.

This clone was recorded once. The chain couples TRBV27 to TRBJ1-6; TRBD1 is a possible D gene (6 bases). Germline assignment: CDR1 MNHEY and CDR2 SMNVEV (reference sequence). CDR3 length: 15 residues. Trimming removed 5 bases from V and 7 bases from J, with 15 bases in between. CDR3: CASSQRTAQNSPLHF. CDR3 nucleotides: TGTGCCAGCAGTCAAAGGACAGCGCAGAATTCACCCCTCCACTTT.

The rearrangement uses TRBV11-3 and TRBJ2-2, with 9 bases matching TRBD2. J was trimmed by 4 bases and V by 4 bases; bases with no gene match: 4. The length of the CDR3 is 15 residues. The V gene's germline CDR1 is SGHNT and CDR2 YENEEA. In nucleotides, the CDR3 is TGTGCCAGCAGCTACAGTAGCGGGGGCACCGGGGAGCTGTTTTTT. Its translation is CASSYSSGGTGELFF.

This clone was seen a single time. The chain joins TRBV5-8 to TRBJ1-4; no clear D. The CDR3 runs 16 residues. Germline assignment: CDR1 SGHTS and CDR2 YDEGEE. Trimming stripped 3 bases from V and 2 bases from J, with 14 bases between. CDR3 coding DNA: TGTGCCAGCAGCTCATTGTTAGCGGCGACTAATGAAAAACTGTTTTTT. Residues: CASSSLLAATNEKLFF.

The chain joins TRBV6-2 or TRBV6-3 to TRBJ2-5, with 7 bases lining up with TRBD2. The last part of the DNA fits TRBJ2-7 better; the J call may be wrong. There are 15 residues in the CDR3. Germline CDR1 is MNHEY and CDR2 is SVGEGT. For the CDR3, the DNA is TGTGCCAGCAGTTACATGTCTCTAGCGGCCTACGAGCAGTACTTC. This gives the protein CASSYMSLAAYEQYF.

In this sample, this clone turned up once. The rearrangement links TRBV5-1 to TRBJ1-3; D is ambiguous. Trimming stripped 0 bases from V and 0 bases from J, with 16 bases between. This CDR3 contains 18 residues. Germline V gives CDR1 SGHRS, CDR2 YFSETQ. DNA of the CDR3: TGCGCCAGCAGCTTGGGAGTGGGAGGAGGTGACTCTGGAAACACCATATATTTT. Its protein product is CASSLGVGGGDSGNTIYF.

This clone appeared once. The gene calls are TRBV24-1 and TRBJ1-5; possibly TRBD1 for D (6 bases). CDR3 length equals 15 residues. Trimming took off 5 bases at V and 0 bases at J, with 10 bases between the two ends. Germline CDR1 KGHDR, CDR2 SFDVKD. CDR3 DNA sequence: TGTGCCACCAGTGCCCCGGACAGTAGCAATCAGCCCCAGCATTTT. Translation gives CATSAPDSSNQPQHF.

V and J are TRBV6-2 or TRBV6-3 and TRBJ2-7; 8 positions match TRBD1. There are 13 residues in the CDR3. V lost 4 bases to trimming and J lost 3 bases; unmatched junction nucleotides: 2. Germline values: CDR1 MNHEY, CDR2 SVGEGT. The CDR3 coding sequence is TGTGCCAGCAGTTCCGGACAGGGCTACGAGCAGTACTTC. Residues: CASSSGQGYEQYF.

J is TRBJ1-1 and V is TRBV24-1, with a possible D match to TRBD1 (5 bases). This CDR3 has 15 amino acids. Germline V CDR1 and CDR2: KGHDR, SFDVKD. V lost 3 bases, J lost 1 base, and 11 bases lay in between. The CDR3 bases are TGTGCCACCAGTGATGGGGGGAGGCCGAACACTGAAGCTTTCTTT. Its translation is CATSDGGRPNTEAFF.

The V and J genes are TRBV7-2 and TRBJ2-3; 12 bases align to TRBD1. Per germline, CDR1 SGHTA and CDR2 FQGNSA. This CDR3 comprises 14 residues. V lost 5 bases to trimming and J lost 4 bases; unmatched junction nucleotides: 1. The CDR3 loop reads CASSGTGGADTQYF. In DNA, the CDR3 is TGTGCCAGCAGCGGGACAGGGGGCGCAGATACGCAGTATTTT. Variable domain in full (rest from reference TRBV7-2 and TRBJ2-3): GAGVSQSPSNKVTEKGKDVELRCDPISGHTALYWYRQSLGQGLEFLIYFQGNSAPDKSGLPSDRFSAERTGGSVSTLTIQRTQQEDSAVYLCASSGTGGADTQYFGPGTRLTVL.

This chain joins TRBV18 and TRBJ2-3, with 9 bases identical to TRBD2. Germline CDR1 KGHSH, CDR2 LQKENI. V was pared by 0 bases and J by 1 base, with 2 bases of the junction left unmatched. The CDR3 loop spans 16 amino acids. The CDR3 here is CASSPPAGGGTDTQYF. DNA for the CDR3: TGTGCCAGCTCACCACCTGCGGGAGGGGGCACAGATACGCAGTATTTT.

This clone occurred a few times. The chain has TRBV7-3 and TRBJ2-2; 7 bases are shared with TRBD2. J was trimmed by 6 bases and V by 3 bases; bases with no gene match: 10. Germline-derived CDR1 and CDR2 are SGHTA and FQGTGA. The CDR3 covers 16 residues. This CDR3 reads CASSLSPGGGSGELFF. The CDR3 DNA sequence: TGTGCCAGCAGCTTGTCTCCGGGAGGCGGGTCCGGGGAGCTGTTTTTT.

This CDR3 is CASSLGGLNEAFF. CDR3 in DNA: TGTGCCAGCAGCTTGGGGGGTTTGAATGAAGCTTTCTTT. This chain uses TRBV7-9 with TRBJ1-1; weak D call: TRBD1 (5 bases). The CDR3 is 13 residues long. Germline V gene data show CDR1 as SEHNR and CDR2 as FQNEAQ (reference sequence). V was pared by 3 bases and J by 7 bases, with 12 bases between.

The rearrangement uses TRBV18 and TRBJ2-5; 11 nucleotides line up with TRBD2. V lost 3 bases to trimming and J lost 7 bases; unmatched junction nucleotides: 16. Germline V gives CDR1 KGHSH, CDR2 LQKENI. This CDR3 is built from 18 residues. The CDR3 nucleotides are TGTGCCAGCTCACCCTTAGAAAGACTAGCGGGGCCTCCGGTGACCCAGTACTTC. Its protein product is CASSPLERLAGPPVTQYF.

The chain recombines TRBV11-3 with TRBJ1-2; D is possibly TRBD1 (5 bases). V was clipped by 5 bases and J by 4 bases, with 14 bases between them. The CDR3 runs to 14 residues. Germline-derived CDR1 and CDR2 are SGHNT and YENEEA. CDR3 DNA: TGTGCCAGCAGCCCCCCACAGGTCATCTATGGCTACACCTTC. It codes for CASSPPQVIYGYTF.

The chain joins TRBV28 to TRBJ2-7; a possible D gene is TRBD1 (5 bases). CDR1 and CDR2 (germline): MDHEN, SYDVKM. This CDR3 has 14 residues. Trimming removed 3 bases from V and 0 bases from J, with 9 bases in between. Here the CDR3 reads CASSFPDSSYEQYF. CDR3 in DNA: TGTGCCAGCAGTTTCCCTGACAGCTCCTACGAGCAGTACTTC. Full variable domain (rest looked up from reference TRBV28 and TRBJ2-7): DVKVTQSSRYLVKRTGEKVFLECVQDMDHENMFWYRQDPGLGLRLIYFSYDVKMKEKGDIPEGYSVSREKKERFSLILESASTNQTSMYLCASSFPDSSYEQYFGPGTRLTVT.

J is TRBJ2-1 and V is TRBV29-1; tentative D call: TRBD2 (6 bases). The V and J ends lost 7 bases and 4 bases respectively, with 17 bases between them. CDR1 and CDR2 from the germline V gene are SQVTM and ANQGSEA. There are 14 residues in the CDR3. For the CDR3, the DNA is TGCAGCGCCCCTCGGGGGAACAGGTACAATGAGCAGTTCTTC. It translates to CSAPRGNRYNEQFF.

The sample holds one count of this clone. This rearrangement joins TRBV3-1 (or the pseudogene TRBV3-2) to TRBJ2-3; 10 nucleotides line up with TRBD2. Trimming at V came to 1 base and at J to 3 bases, leaving 1 base not matched to a gene. CDR3 size: 15 residues. Per germline, CDR1 LGHDT and CDR2 YNNKEL (reference sequence). The CDR3 DNA sequence: TGTGCCAGCAGCCAAGTTAGCGGGAGGACAGATACGCAGTATTTT. This translates into CASSQVSGRTDTQYF.